These 22 T cell receptor beta chains share one sample of origin, sequenced in a study of cytomegalovirus exposure and HLA in healthy donors. It was with 60 Vbeta and 13 Jbeta primers that the PCR ran. TCRdb's table, derived via immunoSEQ multiplex PCR, lists solely in-frame clones and lacks some. Among more than 110,000 clones listed, roughly 80% were seen once. The source material was PBMCs. These TCRs come from a woman aged 50 to 60 in good health and CMV-seronegative.

The chain couples TRBV5-1 to TRBJ1-1; possibly TRBD1 for D (5 bases). CDR1 is SGHRS and CDR2 is YFSETQ in the germline V gene. V was cut by 0 bases and J by 5 bases, with 11 bases left in between. CDR3 size: 14 residues. The CDR3 is CASSLGGGETEAFF. The CDR3 region has the DNA TGCGCCAGCAGCTTGGGTGGAGGGGAAACTGAAGCTTTCTTT.

The V call is TRBV6-4, the J call TRBJ1-2; D is perhaps TRBD1 (5 bases). This CDR3 is 14 amino acids long. Looked up from germline, CDR1 is MRHNA and CDR2 is SNTAGT. Trimming removed 2 bases at V and 3 bases at J, with 10 bases between. In DNA, the CDR3 is TGTGCCAGCAGTGACCTTGGGGGGGACTATGGCTACACCTTC. Residues: CASSDLGGDYGYTF.

The gene calls are TRBV18 and TRBJ2-3; the match to TRBD1 covers 7 bases. The junction had 5 bases not matched to a gene; V was cut back by 2 bases and J by 6 bases. The CDR3 has 14 amino acids. Per the germline V gene, CDR1 is KGHSH and CDR2 is LQKENI. CDR3 nucleotide sequence: TGTGCCAGCTCACCAGACAGGGAGACGGATACGCAGTATTTT. Its translation is CASSPDRETDTQYF. Based on the CDR3 plus reference TRBV18 and TRBJ2-3, the full variable domain is NAGVMQNPRHLVRRRGQEARLRCSPMKGHSHVYWYRQLPEEGLKFMVYLQKENIIDESGMPKERFSAEFPKEGPSILRIQQVVRGDSAAYFCASSPDRETDTQYFGPGTRLTVL.

This clone has only a few counts. The chain joins TRBV30 to TRBJ1-2, with TRBD1 identical over 8 bases. This CDR3 is 13 amino acids long. The V gene's germline CDR1 is GTSNPN and CDR2 SVGIG (reference sequence). Germline trimming cut 7 bases from V and 4 bases from J; bases unmatched to any gene: 8. The CDR3 DNA follows: TGTGCCTTCCGGGACAGGCTCGTCTATGGCTACACCTTC. Translating it yields CAFRDRLVYGYTF.

This sequence joins TRBV5-5 and TRBJ2-5; perhaps TRBD1 as D (6 bases). The CDR3 is 16 amino acids. V lost 0 bases, J lost 3 bases, and 15 bases lay in between. CDR1 is SGHKS, CDR2 YYEKEE, per germline (reference sequence). The CDR3 loop is CASSLALGDIEETQYF. The CDR3, as DNA: TGTGCCAGCAGCTTGGCTTTGGGGGACATTGAAGAGACCCAGTACTTC.

The chain combines TRBV4-1 with TRBJ1-2; 9 bases agree with TRBD1. The V segment lost 2 bases and the J segment 7 bases; nucleotides outside the gene matches: 8. The germline V gene encodes CDR1 MGHRA and CDR2 YSYEKL. The CDR3 is made up of 15 amino acids. The CDR3 DNA reads as TGCGCCAGCAGCCAACCCGGGACAGGGTATTTTGGCTACACCTTC. Translation: CASSQPGTGYFGYTF.

The chain recombines TRBV4-2 with TRBJ2-1; possibly TRBD2 for D (7 bases). Germline CDR1 LGHNA, CDR2 YNFKEQ. Trimming stripped 1 base from V and 2 bases from J, with 12 bases between. The CDR3 length is 16 residues. CDR3 amino acids: CASSQVTGGAYNEQFF. The DNA for the CDR3 is TGTGCCAGCAGCCAAGTGACGGGGGGCGCCTACAATGAGCAGTTCTTC.

This sequence joins TRBV6-4 and TRBJ2-1; 10 positions match TRBD2. Germline V CDR1 and CDR2: MRHNA, SNTAGT. The CDR3 length is 13 residues. J gave up 10 bases and V 3 bases, and 3 bases lay outside the gene matches. The CDR3 nucleotides are TGTGCCAGCAGTGAGGGACTAGCGAGGGAGCAGTTCTTC. Encoded protein: CASSEGLAREQFF.

The V and J genes are TRBV27 and TRBJ2-5; 8 bases fit TRBD2. CDR1 is MNHEY, CDR2 SMNVEV, per germline (reference sequence). This CDR3 comprises 16 residues. Losses at the gene ends were 4 bases for V and 5 bases for J; bases not matched to a gene: 12. The CDR3 nucleotides are TGTGCCAGCAGTTCCCCCGTTGCGGGGGGCGATGAGACCCAGTACTTC. Encoded protein: CASSSPVAGGDETQYF.

This clone has more than one count but fewer than ten. The chain employs TRBV7-2 and TRBJ1-5; 9 bases match TRBD1. CDR3 length: 15 residues. V shed 2 bases and J 6 bases; nucleotides not matched to a gene: 5. Germline lookup yields CDR1 SGHTA and CDR2 FQGNSA. The CDR3 coding sequence is TGTGCCAGCAGCTTAACAGGGGGCGATGTTCAGCCCCAGCATTTT. Its translation: CASSLTGGDVQPQHF.

This chain uses TRBV2 with TRBJ1-5; the D is unclear. Per germline, CDR1 SNHLY and CDR2 FYNNEI. V lost 5 bases and J lost 0, with 11 bases in between. The CDR3 sequence is 15 residues long. The CDR3 nucleotides are TGTGCCAGCAGTAACCGGGAAAATAGCAATCAGCCCCAGCATTTT. Translation: CASSNRENSNQPQHF.

CDR3 region: CASSRDRDYNEQFF. The CDR3 region has the DNA TGTGCCAGCAGTCGGGACAGGGACTACAATGAGCAGTTCTTC. The rearrangement joins TRBV6-5 to TRBJ2-1, with 9 bases matching TRBD1. CDR1 is MNHEY and CDR2 is SVGAGI in the germline V gene. V lost 5 bases to trimming and J lost 3 bases; unmatched junction nucleotides: 2. The CDR3 totals 14 residues.

J is TRBJ2-2 and V is TRBV4-2; possible D gene TRBD2, 5 bases. The CDR3 is 15 amino acids. Germline CDR1 reads LGHNA; CDR2 reads YNFKEQ. Trimming removed 1 base at V and 4 bases at J, with 10 bases between. The CDR3 sequence: CASSQGGSATGELFF. CDR3 coding DNA: TGTGCCAGCAGCCAAGGAGGGTCAGCCACCGGGGAGCTGTTTTTT.

The chain joins TRBV6-5 to TRBJ1-2, with D maybe TRBD1 (6 bases). Between the trimmed V and J ends, which lost 2 bases and 9 bases, there was a span of 10 bases. Germline CDR1 reads MNHEY; CDR2 reads SVGAGI. The CDR3 length is 12 residues. CDR3 sequence (DNA): TGTGCCAGCAGTTACCCAACAGGGCGCTACACCTTC. Its translation: CASSYPTGRYTF.

The chain links TRBV5-8 to TRBJ2-5, with D perhaps matching TRBD1 (6 bases). CDR1 and CDR2 from the germline V gene are SGHTS and YDEGEE. Trimming cost V 2 bases and J 4 bases, with 15 bases left between them. This CDR3 has 15 amino acids. For the CDR3, the DNA is TGTGCCAGCAGCTTCCGACAGGCGACGGGAGAGACCCAGTACTTC. This sequence encodes CASSFRQATGETQYF. Full variable domain (missing parts from reference TRBV5-8 and TRBJ2-5): EAGVTQSPTHLIKTRGQQATLRCSPISGHTSVYWYQQALGLGLQFLLWYDEGEERNRGNFPPRFSGRQFPNYSSELNVNALELEDSALYLCASSFRQATGETQYFGPGTRLLVL.

J is TRBJ1-2 and V is TRBV28; 8 bases are a match to TRBD1. Germline CDR1 and CDR2: MDHEN and SYDVKM. The V and J ends lost 0 bases and 2 bases, in that order; junction bases with no gene match: 8. There are 17 residues in the CDR3. In nucleotides, the CDR3 is TGTGCCAGCAGTTTATGGGCCCGACAGGGGACGAACTATGGCTACACCTTC. Translation gives CASSLWARQGTNYGYTF.

V gene TRBV7-2 combines with J gene TRBJ2-1; the match to TRBD2 covers 7 bases. Losses at the gene ends were 2 bases for V and 8 bases for J; bases not matched to a gene: 12. The CDR3 is 16 amino acids. Germline CDR1 SGHTA, CDR2 FQGNSA. The CDR3 region is CASSLRTGRSGDEQFF. CDR3 DNA: TGTGCCAGCAGCTTAAGGACGGGAAGGAGCGGGGATGAGCAGTTCTTC. Supplemented by reference TRBV7-2 and TRBJ2-1, the full variable domain reads GAGVSQSPSNKVTEKGKDVELRCDPISGHTALYWYRQSLGQGLEFLIYFQGNSAPDKSGLPSDRFSAERTGGSVSTLTIQRTQQEDSAVYLCASSLRTGRSGDEQFFGPGTRLTVL.

This clone was seen a single time. The rearrangement joins TRBV5-6 to TRBJ1-1, with D perhaps TRBD1 (6 bases). The V gene's germline CDR1 is SGHDT and CDR2 YYEEEE. The CDR3 consists of 15 residues. V was cut by 4 bases and J by 0 bases, with 13 bases left in between. The CDR3 spells CASSTPGTLNTEAFF. The CDR3 region has the DNA TGTGCCAGCAGCACTCCCGGGACATTGAACACTGAAGCTTTCTTT.

In its sample, this clone was seen a few times. The chain joins TRBV5-8 to TRBJ1-2, with 9 bases matching TRBD1. The CDR3 totals 16 residues. Germline CDR1 SGHTS, CDR2 YDEGEE. With V trimmed by 4 bases and J by 4 bases, 11 bases remained unmatched. CDR3 amino acids: CASSQRGGQGIYGYTF. The CDR3 bases are TGTGCCAGCAGCCAAAGGGGAGGACAGGGGATCTATGGCTACACCTTC.

This chain uses TRBV6-5 with TRBJ1-1, with D uncertain. Per the germline V gene, CDR1 is MNHEY and CDR2 is SVGAGI. The V end lost 0 bases, the J end lost 1 base, and 3 bases lay between the germline ends. The CDR3 spans 13 residues. As DNA, the CDR3 is TGTGCCAGCAGTTACTCTAAGAACACTGAAGCTTTCTTT. As protein: CASSYSKNTEAFF.

V usage is TRBV2 and J usage is TRBJ1-2; tentatively, D is TRBD1 (5 bases). The germline V gene encodes CDR1 SNHLY and CDR2 FYNNEI. The CDR3 is 13 amino acids. V was shortened by 8 bases and J by 5 bases, with 15 bases between the two germline ends. CDR3 DNA sequence: TGTGCCAGCGCCCCAGTTCGGGGGTATGGCTACACCTTC. The encoded protein is CASAPVRGYGYTF.

The chain couples TRBV5-6 to TRBJ1-4, with D possibly TRBD1 on 5 matching bases. This CDR3 is built from 15 residues. Trimming stripped 4 bases from V and 8 bases from J, with 18 bases between. Per the germline V gene, CDR1 is SGHDT and CDR2 is YYEEEE. The CDR3 region is CASSPGVGTGEKLFF. DNA of the CDR3: TGTGCCAGCAGCCCGGGGGTAGGGACCGGGGAAAAACTGTTTTTT. Together with reference TRBV5-6 and TRBJ1-4, the CDR3 gives the full variable domain: DAGVTQSPTHLIKTRGQQVTLRCSPKSGHDTVSWYQQALGQGPQFIFQYYEEEERQRGNFPDRFSGHQFPNYSSELNVNALLLGDSALYLCASSPGVGTGEKLFFGSGTQLSVL.